One and the same sample provided the 22 T cell receptor beta chains below, sequenced in a study of glioma-infiltrating T cells. Using RNA template, CDR3s of TCR alpha and beta were amplified with iRepertoire arm-PCR. One entry per CDR3 protein, called by TCRdb with MiXCR from the multiplex PCR reads. In the table there are approximately 110,000 distinct CDR3 sequences, less than 30% of which are singletons. Sequencing used glioma tissue, nonneoplastic brain tissue, or PBMCs (not recorded which). The source of these receptors is a human donor with low-grade glioma or glioblastoma, undergoing nonglioma brain surgery, or in good health (not recorded which).

This clonotype came up many times. The CDR3, as DNA: TGTGCCAGCAGTGAACGGCAGCTCTACGAGCAGTACTTC. Its protein is CASSERQLYEQYF. V is TRBV2 and J is TRBJ2-7; no clear D gene. Trimming removed 2 bases at V and 3 bases at J, with 8 bases between. CDR1 is SNHLY, CDR2 FYNNEI, per germline. The CDR3 has 13 amino acids.

Many counts were recorded for this clonotype. The genes are TRBV25-1 and TRBJ1-3, with a tentative D call TRBD1 (5 bases). Germline V gene lookup returns CDR1 MGHDK and CDR2 SYGVNS. This CDR3 contains 16 residues. Deletions cut 0 bases from V and 2 bases from J, with 11 bases between. The CDR3 sequence: CASSEYAGVAGNTIYF. CDR3 DNA sequence: TGTGCCAGCAGTGAATATGCGGGGGTGGCTGGAAACACCATATATTTT.

The V call is TRBV29-1, the J call TRBJ2-3; 9 nucleotides align to TRBD1. J gave up 1 base and V 6 bases, and 2 bases lay outside the gene matches. The CDR3 runs to 13 residues. Germline V gene data show CDR1 as SQVTM and CDR2 as ANQGSEA. Written as DNA, the CDR3 is TGCAGCGTACGACAGGGGGGCACAGATACGCAGTATTTT. This codes for CSVRQGGTDTQYF.

The sample holds many counts of this clonotype. This chain uses TRBV27 with TRBJ1-2; TRBD1 aligns across 8 bases. CDR3 size: 15 residues. Germline V gives CDR1 MNHEY, CDR2 SMNVEV (reference sequence). V was clipped by 5 bases and J by 2 bases; unmatched bases: 7. This CDR3 reads CASSPGQGRNYGYTF. The CDR3 DNA follows: TGTGCCAGCAGTCCCGGACAGGGAAGGAACTATGGCTACACCTTC.

This clonotype occurred many times. The rearrangement joins TRBV28 to TRBJ2-7, with D possibly being TRBD1 (6 bases). The length of the CDR3 is 13 residues. Per the germline V gene, CDR1 is MDHEN and CDR2 is SYDVKM. Deletions cut 8 bases from V and 0 bases from J, with 11 bases between. The CDR3 coding sequence is TGTGCCAGCTGGGACACCAACTCCTACGAGCAGTACTTC. Protein sequence: CASWDTNSYEQYF.

There are many counts of this clonotype. This chain links TRBV7-9 with TRBJ2-5; D remains ambiguous. The germline CDR1 and CDR2 sequences are SEHNR and FQNEAQ (reference sequence). V was pared by 2 bases and J by 1 base, with 11 bases between. This CDR3 has 15 residues. The CDR3 DNA is TGTGCCAGCAGCTTAAATTTGCCACCCCAAGAGACCCAGTACTTC. Protein product: CASSLNLPPQETQYF.

This clonotype showed up many times. The chain has TRBV7-2 and TRBJ2-7, with 8 bases matching TRBD1. V shed 1 base and J 1 base; nucleotides not matched to a gene: 3. Looked up from germline, CDR1 is SGHTA and CDR2 is FQGNSA. This CDR3 contains 15 residues. This CDR3 reads CASSLEGQGSYEQYF. Here the CDR3 DNA reads TGTGCCAGCAGCTTAGAAGGACAGGGTTCCTACGAGCAGTACTTC. Supplemented by reference TRBV7-2 and TRBJ2-7, the full variable domain reads GAGVSQSPSNKVTEKGKDVELRCDPISGHTALYWYRQSLGQGLEFLIYFQGNSAPDKSGLPSDRFSAERTGGSVSTLTIQRTQQEDSAVYLCASSLEGQGSYEQYFGPGTRLTVT.

Many counts were recorded for this clonotype. The rearrangement joins TRBV4-1 to TRBJ1-5, with D unclear. The CDR3 loop spans 15 amino acids. Germline-derived CDR1 and CDR2 are MGHRA and YSYEKL. Trimming removed 1 base from V and 0 bases from J, with 7 bases in between. The CDR3 loop is CASSQVTSSNQPQHF. The CDR3, as DNA: TGCGCCAGCAGCCAAGTAACCAGTAGCAATCAGCCCCAGCATTTT.

As regards this clonotype: One junction end disagrees with the germline gene, perhaps due to a read error. This chain connects TRBV4-1 to TRBJ1-3; D unclear. The CDR3 contains 14 residues. Germline CDR1 MGHRA, CDR2 YSYEKL. The CDR3 sequence: CASSSPREGKTIYF. The CDR3 DNA sequence: TGTGCCAGCAGTTCACCGCGTGAGGGAAAAACAATATATTTT.

This clonotype was seen more than once but under ten times. The rearrangement links TRBV5-4 to TRBJ2-3, with a possible D match to TRBD2 (5 bases). V lost 7 bases and J 6 bases, leaving 12 bases between the germline ends. Germline assignment: CDR1 SGHNT and CDR2 YYREEE (reference sequence). The CDR3 spans 12 residues. DNA for the CDR3: TGTGCCAGCGGAGGACGGAATGATACGCAGTATTTT. Translated, it gives CASGGRNDTQYF.

This clonotype was observed many times. V usage is TRBV6-4 and J usage is TRBJ1-2; TRBD1 aligns across 11 bases. The length of the CDR3 is 13 residues. V lost 6 bases, J lost 8 bases, and 5 bases stayed unmatched. CDR1 MRHNA and CDR2 SNTAGT come from the germline V gene. DNA for the CDR3: TGTGCCAGCAGCCCGGACAGGGGGCAAGGCTACACCTTC. This codes for CASSPDRGQGYTF.

This clonotype has just a few counts. The chain joins TRBV29-1 to TRBJ2-5, with 7 positions matching TRBD1. V shed 6 bases and J 3 bases; nucleotides not matched to a gene: 10. Germline assignment: CDR1 SQVTM and CDR2 ANQGSEA. This CDR3 is built from 14 residues. DNA of the CDR3: TGCAGCGTAAACCCCGGGACAGCCGAAGAGACCCAGTACTTC. Translated: CSVNPGTAEETQYF. The full variable domain, its missing parts supplied by reference TRBV29-1 and TRBJ2-5, is SAVISQKPSRDICQRGTSLTIQCQVDSQVTMMFWYRQQPGQSLTLIATANQGSEATYESGFVIDKFPISRPNLTFSTLTVSNMSPEDSSIYLCSVNPGTAEETQYFGPGTRLLVL.

This chain connects TRBV7-9 to TRBJ1-6; weak D call: TRBD1 (6 bases). The germline gives CDR1 SEHNR, CDR2 FQNEAQ (reference sequence). The CDR3 loop spans 14 amino acids. V lost 11 bases and J lost 7, with 18 bases in between. The chain's CDR3 is CAGAMQGTNSPLHF. In DNA form, the CDR3 reads TGTGCCGGGGCAATGCAGGGGACGAATTCACCCCTCCACTTT.

Many counts were recorded for this clonotype. The DNA of the CDR3 is TGTGCCAGTAGATTCCACACCGACAGAGCCGCAGATACGCAGTATTTT. As protein: CASRFHTDRAADTQYF. The rearrangement links TRBV19 to TRBJ2-3, with D maybe TRBD1 (5 bases). Germline lookup yields CDR1 LNHDA and CDR2 SQIVND (reference sequence). The length of the CDR3 is 16 residues. Trimming took off 6 bases at V and 4 bases at J, with 20 bases between the two ends.

This clonotype was seen at least ten times. The J gene is TRBJ2-7, the V gene TRBV4-3, with TRBD2 matching 9 bases. Germline V lookup: CDR1 LGHNA, CDR2 YSLEER. Trimming removed 0 bases from V and 2 bases from J; junction bases left unmatched: 5. The CDR3 totals 16 residues. The CDR3 DNA reads TGCGCCAGCAGCCAAGATATACTAGCGGGTACCTACGAGCAGTACTTC. Protein product: CASSQDILAGTYEQYF.

This clonotype was seen many times. The chain employs TRBV14 and TRBJ1-3, with 8 positions matching TRBD1. The CDR3 is made up of 15 amino acids. CDR1 SGHDN and CDR2 FVKESK come from the germline V gene. J lost 4 bases, V lost 4 bases, and 6 bases had no gene match. The CDR3: CASSLDRGGGNTIYF. The CDR3 bases are TGTGCCAGCAGCCTCGACAGGGGAGGAGGAAACACCATATATTTT.

In its sample, this clonotype was seen many times. The chain couples TRBV7-8 to TRBJ1-1; possibly TRBD1 for D (5 bases). V was trimmed by 5 bases and J by 0 bases, leaving 19 bases between them. The germline V gene has CDR1 SGHVS and CDR2 FQNEAQ. This CDR3 contains 17 residues. The CDR3 spells CASSPTSPGPMNTEAFF. The DNA for the CDR3 is TGTGCCAGCAGCCCGACGTCACCGGGGCCGATGAACACTGAAGCTTTCTTT.

This clonotype was picked up many times. The J gene is TRBJ2-3, the V gene TRBV10-2; D unclear. The CDR3 loop spans 13 amino acids. CDR1 is WSHSY and CDR2 is SAAADI in the germline V gene. Between the trimmed V and J ends, which lost 7 bases and 1 base, there was a span of 9 bases. The CDR3 spells CASTGYRTDTQYF. The CDR3 bases are TGCGCCAGCACGGGTTACCGCACAGATACGCAGTATTTT.

Details on this clonotype: A much larger clone differs by one base, so this may be a read error. The chain carries TRBV7-3 and TRBJ2-3, with 7 bases that match TRBD1. The trim removed 8 bases at V and 4 bases at J, leaving 6 bases unmatched. This CDR3 contains 13 residues. CDR1 is SGHTA and CDR2 is FQGTGA in the germline V gene. The CDR3 nucleotides are TGTGCCAGCGGTTCGACAGGGCCAGATACGCAGTATTTT. This codes for CASGSTGPDTQYF.

Of note for this clonotype: A single base separates this from a much larger clone, so it may be a read error. The chain couples TRBV4-1 to TRBJ2-1, with 7 positions matching TRBD2. This CDR3 has 16 residues. Germline loops: CDR1 MGHRA, CDR2 YSYEKL. As DNA, the CDR3 is TGCACCAGCAGCCAAGATCCCCTAGCGGCCTACAATGAGCAGTTCTTC. It encodes CTSSQDPLAAYNEQFF.

This clonotype showed up many times. This chain connects TRBV7-2 to TRBJ1-3; possible D gene TRBD1, 6 bases. The length of the CDR3 is 15 residues. CDR1 and CDR2 from the germline V gene are SGHTA and FQGNSA. V shed 5 bases and J shed 2 bases, with 13 bases lying between them. DNA of the CDR3: TGTGCCAGCAGCGGAGCCCCAGGGGCTGGAAACACCATATATTTT. It codes for CASSGAPGAGNTIYF.

This clonotype was seen a handful of times. DNA for the CDR3: TGTGCCAGCAGCCTAAGTCGACAGCCGGACACTGAAGCTTTCTTT. It yields the protein CASSLSRQPDTEAFF. The chain carries TRBV5-6 and TRBJ1-1; a weak D match, TRBD1 (5 bases). This CDR3 spans 15 amino acids. Trimming took 4 bases from V and 3 from J, leaving 16 bases between them. Germline CDR1 reads SGHDT; CDR2 reads YYEEEE.